This T cell receptor (beta chain) was sequenced for a study of molecular identifiers for immune sequencing clone quantification. Via MiXCR, TCRdb re-called the PCR reads, giving one row per CDR3 protein. Of some 100,000 distinct CDR3 sequences in the sample, roughly 34% were seen once. The table lists this clonotype with a few counts. Germline loops: CDR1 SGHTA, CDR2 FQGNSA. Unmatched junction bases numbered 6, after V lost 1 base and J lost 4 bases. CDR3 length: 15 residues. The sequence was obtained from a human donor in good health. Some libraries in this study had Jurkat cell RNA spiked in. The chain links TRBV7-2 to TRBJ1-1; 7 bases align to TRBD1. Material: naive CD8+ T cells from blood, with Jurkat cell RNA spiked in. Subset here: FACS-sorted CD8+CD4-CCR7+CD45RA+ naive T cells. The CDR3 DNA is TGTGCCAGCAGCTTAGTCCACAGGGGTCCCACTGAAGCTTTCTTT. Encoded protein: CASSLVHRGPTEAFF.